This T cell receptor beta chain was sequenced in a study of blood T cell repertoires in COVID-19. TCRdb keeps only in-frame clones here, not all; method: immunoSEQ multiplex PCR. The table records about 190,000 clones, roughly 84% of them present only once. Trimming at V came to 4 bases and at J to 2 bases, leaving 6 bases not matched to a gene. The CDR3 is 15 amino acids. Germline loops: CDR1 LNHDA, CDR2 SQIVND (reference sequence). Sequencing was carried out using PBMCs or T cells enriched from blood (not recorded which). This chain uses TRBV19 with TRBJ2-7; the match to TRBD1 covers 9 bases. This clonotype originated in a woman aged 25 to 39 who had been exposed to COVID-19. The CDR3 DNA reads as TGTGCCAGTAGTAGGGACCGGGACAGGGCCTACGAGCAGTACTTC. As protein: CASSRDRDRAYEQYF.